This T cell receptor (beta chain) is from a study of T cells after yellow fever vaccination. V was clipped by 1 base and J by 5 bases; unmatched bases: 5. The CDR3 runs to 15 residues. CDR1 and CDR2 (germline): SGHRS, YFSETQ. Making TCR cDNA involved 5'RACE template switching, which added UMIs and a universal primer site. TCRdb analysed the 5' RACE reads with MiXCR anew, one entry per CDR3 protein. The table includes hundreds of thousands of distinct CDR3 sequences, about 17% detected once. This clonotype was seen more than once but under ten times. The sequence derives from a man aged 18 to 29 who received the YFV17D yellow fever vaccine. The sample here was PBMCs, taken before the yellow fever booster vaccination. The V and J genes are TRBV5-1 and TRBJ1-5, with 8 positions matching TRBD1. CDR3 protein: CASSLQGAVDQPQHF. CDR3 sequence (DNA): TGCGCCAGCAGCTTGCAGGGGGCCGTGGATCAGCCCCAGCATTTT.